This T cell receptor (beta chain) was retrieved from a study of blood T cell repertoires in COVID-19. Germline trimming cut 5 bases from V and 7 bases from J; bases unmatched to any gene: 8. Germline V gene lookup returns CDR1 MNHEY and CDR2 SVGEGT. The CDR3 extends over 14 amino acids. The table came from immunoSEQ multiplex PCR; TCRdb's copy has only in-frame clones and leaves some out. Among more than 200,000 clones listed, approximately 90% were seen once. The J gene is TRBJ1-1, the V gene TRBV6-2 or TRBV6-3, with 9 nucleotides matching TRBD1. The clonotype comes from a woman in her twenties or thirties who had recovered from COVID-19. Sequencing was performed on PBMCs or T cells enriched from blood (not recorded which). CDR3 residues: CASSVQGAFDEAFF. As DNA, the CDR3 is TGTGCCAGCAGTGTACAGGGGGCCTTCGATGAAGCTTTCTTT.